This T cell receptor beta chain derives from a study of blood T cell repertoires in COVID-19. The study recruited people aged roughly 18 to 95 years across about two dozen US areas. Donors were grouped by their self-reported clinical history. Per the authors' pipeline: The assay estimated nucleated cells by amplifying reference gene primers. The protocol was immunoSEQ multiplex PCR, while the TCRdb copy is restricted to in-frame clones and leaves out a portion. V and J calls and clone size are as listed in that table; D and trimming were resolved from the DNA. The sample has some 140,000 clones, approximately 79% seen once. Trimming pared 4 bases from V and 4 bases from J, leaving 13 bases between. The CDR3 contains 15 residues. Per germline, CDR1 SNHLY and CDR2 FYNNEI.

The rearrangement links TRBV2 to TRBJ2-2; perhaps TRBD2 as D (6 bases). Input material: PBMCs or T cells enriched from blood (not recorded which). The TCR was taken from a man aged 35-49 years with acute COVID-19. CDR3 sequence reads: CASSVGRAPTGELFF. Written as DNA, the CDR3 is TGTGCCAGCAGTGTCGGGAGAGCCCCCACCGGGGAGCTGTTTTTT.